A selection of T cell receptor beta chains follows, all from one sample in a study of blood T cell repertoires in COVID-19. Here immunoSEQ multiplex PCR was the method, and the copy in TCRdb shows in-frame clones only, minus some. The data hold roughly 90,000 clones, with around four fifths observed a single time. What was sequenced was peripheral blood. The receptors here all came from a man aged 45-60 years with acute or convalescent COVID-19. The CDR3 runs from the conserved cysteine through the conserved F or W. The order of the fields is J gene, V gene, clone size, CDR3 length, D gene, CDR3 DNA, CDR3 protein. A D gene is named only where the DNA matches it firmly. The size field is filled for only some rows; it gives once, few, many or a size class.

>TRBJ2-1|TRBV28|once|17|TRBD2
TGTGCCAGCAGTTTTTCGCCCAGCGGGGTATCCTACAATGAGCAGTTCTTC
CASSFSPSGVSYNEQFF
>TRBJ2-5|TRBV5-1|once|15|.
TGCGCCAGCAGCTTGGCCCCAACGGTGGAAGAGACCCAGTACTTC
CASSLAPTVEETQYF
>TRBJ1-2|TRBV12-3/TRBV12-4|.|13|TRBD1
TGTGCCAGCAGTTTCTCGCAGGGGGCTGGCTACACCTTC
CASSFSQGAGYTF
>TRBJ2-3|TRBV28|.|17|TRBD2
TGTGCCAGCAGTTTAGTACGGACTAGCGGGACCACAGATACGCAGTATTTT
CASSLVRTSGTTDTQYF
>TRBJ1-2|TRBV18|once|13|.
TGTGCCAGCTCTGGGGGGACTGTTTATGGCTACACCTTC
CASSGGTVYGYTF
>TRBJ2-3|TRBV12-3/TRBV12-4|.|13|.
TGTGCCAGCAGTTTCGAGGGGGCAGATACGCAGTATTTT
CASSFEGADTQYF
>TRBJ2-1|TRBV29-1|.|18|.
TGCAGCGTTGAAAAGGGGTGGTACGCGGAAAGCTCCTACAATGAGCAGTTCTTC
CSVEKGWYAESSYNEQFF
>TRBJ1-2|TRBV25-1|few|13|.
TGTGCCAGCAGTGAATTCAGGGACTATGGCTACACCTTC
CASSEFRDYGYTF
>TRBJ1-1|TRBV2|once|14|TRBD1
TGTGCCAGCAGACCGACAGGGTCGAACACTGAAGCTTTCTTT
CASRPTGSNTEAFF
>TRBJ2-5|TRBV5-1|.|15|.
TGCGCCAGCAGCTTGATTAGCGGTTATCAAGAGACCCAGTACTTC
CASSLISGYQETQYF
>TRBJ2-7|TRBV3-1/TRBV3-2|.|15|TRBD2
TGTGCCAGCAGCCAAGTCGGCGGGGCGGGGGGCGAGCAGTACTTC
CASSQVGGAGGEQYF
>TRBJ1-6|TRBV11-2|.|14|.
TGTGCCAGCAGCTTACAGGGGATGAATTCACCCCTCCACTTT
CASSLQGMNSPLHF
>TRBJ2-3|TRBV29-1|.|14|.
TGCAGCACAAACCGGGGGGCGGCAACAGATACGCAGTATTTT
CSTNRGAATDTQYF